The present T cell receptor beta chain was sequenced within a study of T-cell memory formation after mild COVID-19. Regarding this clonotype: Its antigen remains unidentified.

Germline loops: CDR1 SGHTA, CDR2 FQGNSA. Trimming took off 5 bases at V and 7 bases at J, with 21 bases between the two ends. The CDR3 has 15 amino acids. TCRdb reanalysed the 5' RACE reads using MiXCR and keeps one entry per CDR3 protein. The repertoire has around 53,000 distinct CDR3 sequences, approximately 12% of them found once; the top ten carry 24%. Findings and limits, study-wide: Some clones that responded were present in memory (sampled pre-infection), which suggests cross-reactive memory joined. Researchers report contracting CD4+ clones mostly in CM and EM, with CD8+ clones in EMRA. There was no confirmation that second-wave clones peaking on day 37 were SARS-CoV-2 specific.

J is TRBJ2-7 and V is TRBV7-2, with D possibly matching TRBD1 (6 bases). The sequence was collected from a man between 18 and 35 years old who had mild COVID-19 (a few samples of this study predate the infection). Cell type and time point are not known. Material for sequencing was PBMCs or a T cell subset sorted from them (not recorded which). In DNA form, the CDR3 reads TGTGCCAGCAGCGAAGAGGCTGGGATGAGGGGGGAGCAGTACTTC. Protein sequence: CASSEEAGMRGEQYF.